This TCR beta chain was sequenced in a study of response to subunit inactivated influenza vaccine. This clonotype was seen a few times. Its antigen is undetermined. The CDR3 covers 15 residues. Germline V CDR1 and CDR2: SGHRS, YFSETQ. V shed 3 bases, J shed 4 bases, and the junction held 8 bases outside the gene matches. TCRdb reanalysed the RT-PCR reads using MiXCR and keeps one entry per CDR3 protein. The sample lists roughly 290,000 distinct CDR3 sequences; about a fifth were seen once. Study-wide findings and caveats: The authors offered the suggestion that each seasonal influenza vaccination recruits few new T cells.

This sequence originates from a man in his fifties or sixties who received an inactivated influenza vaccine. The rearrangement links TRBV5-1 to TRBJ2-3, with 7 bases matching TRBD1. The source was PBMCs from blood, collected approximately 20 months after vaccination. CDR3 coding DNA: TGCGCCAGCAGCTCCGGGGACAGATATTCAGATACGCAGTATTTT. It translates to CASSSGDRYSDTQYF.